This entry describes one T cell receptor beta chain. This record belongs to a study of blood T cell repertoires in COVID-19. Study at large: T cells, B-cell-depleted T cells, or PBMCs supplied cDNA or gDNA.

Libraries were prepared by immunoSEQ multiplex PCR; TCRdb keeps only in-frame clonotypes and omits some of them. The top ten clones hold about 18% of a sample with about 120,000 clones, around 89% of them seen once. Trimming shortened V by 4 bases and J by 0 bases, and 10 bases separated the two germline ends. CDR1 is SGHRS, CDR2 YFSETQ, per germline. The length of the CDR3 is 14 residues. The receptor comes from a human donor with acute or convalescent COVID-19. The donor label of this sample is uncertain. The sample taken for sequencing was peripheral blood. The rearrangement uses TRBV5-1 and TRBJ1-2; D not resolved. Here the CDR3 reads CASSGLTTNYGYTF. In nucleotides, the CDR3 is TGCGCCAGCAGCGGACTGACAACTAACTATGGCTACACCTTC. The complete variable domain, with remaining parts taken from reference TRBV5-1 and TRBJ1-2, reads KAGVTQTPRYLIKTRGQQVTLSCSPISGHRSVSWYQQTPGQGLQFLFEYFSETQRNKGNFPGRFSGRQFSNSRSEMNVSTLELGDSALYLCASSGLTTNYGYTFGSGTRLTVV.